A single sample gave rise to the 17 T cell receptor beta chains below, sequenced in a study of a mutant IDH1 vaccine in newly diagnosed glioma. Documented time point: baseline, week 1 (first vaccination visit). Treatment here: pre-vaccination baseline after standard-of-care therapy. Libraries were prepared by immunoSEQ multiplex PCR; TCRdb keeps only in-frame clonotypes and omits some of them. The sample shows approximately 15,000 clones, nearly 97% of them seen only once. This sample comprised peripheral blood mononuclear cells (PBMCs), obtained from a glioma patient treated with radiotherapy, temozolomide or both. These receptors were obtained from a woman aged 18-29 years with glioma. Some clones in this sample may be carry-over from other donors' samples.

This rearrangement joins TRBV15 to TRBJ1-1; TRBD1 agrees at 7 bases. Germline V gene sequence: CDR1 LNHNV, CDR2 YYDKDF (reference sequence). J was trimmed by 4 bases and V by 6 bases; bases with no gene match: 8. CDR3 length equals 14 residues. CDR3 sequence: CATRRGQTRTEAFF. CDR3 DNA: TGTGCCACCAGGAGGGGACAGACCCGCACTGAAGCTTTCTTT.

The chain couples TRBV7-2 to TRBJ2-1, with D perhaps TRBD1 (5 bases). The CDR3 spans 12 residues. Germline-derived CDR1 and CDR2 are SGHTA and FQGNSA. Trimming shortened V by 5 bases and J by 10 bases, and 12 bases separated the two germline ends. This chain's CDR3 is CASSPPPGEQFF. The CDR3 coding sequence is TGTGCCAGCAGCCCTCCCCCAGGGGAGCAGTTCTTC.

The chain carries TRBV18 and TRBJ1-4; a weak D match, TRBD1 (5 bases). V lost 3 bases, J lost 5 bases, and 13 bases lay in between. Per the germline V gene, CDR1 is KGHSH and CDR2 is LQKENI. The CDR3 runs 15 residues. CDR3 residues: CASSPSGIQNEKLFF. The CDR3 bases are TGTGCCAGCTCACCCTCAGGGATCCAAAATGAAAAACTGTTTTTT.

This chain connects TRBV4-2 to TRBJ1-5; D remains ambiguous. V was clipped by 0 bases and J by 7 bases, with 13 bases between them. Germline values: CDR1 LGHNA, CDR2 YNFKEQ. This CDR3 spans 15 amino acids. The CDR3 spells CASSQDLGLGQPQHF. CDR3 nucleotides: TGTGCCAGCAGCCAAGATCTGGGTTTGGGGCAGCCCCAGCATTTT.

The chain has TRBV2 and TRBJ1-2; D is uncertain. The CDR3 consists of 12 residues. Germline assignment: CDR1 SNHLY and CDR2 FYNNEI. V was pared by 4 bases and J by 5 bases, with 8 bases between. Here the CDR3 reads CASSASGYGYTF. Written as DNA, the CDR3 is TGTGCCAGCAGTGCGTCAGGTTATGGCTACACCTTC.

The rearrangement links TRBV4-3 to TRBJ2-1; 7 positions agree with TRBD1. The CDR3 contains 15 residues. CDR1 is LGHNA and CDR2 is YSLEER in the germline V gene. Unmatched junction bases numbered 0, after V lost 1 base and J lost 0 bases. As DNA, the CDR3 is TGCGCCAGCAGCCAAGGACAGGGCTCCTACAATGAGCAGTTCTTC. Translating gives CASSQGQGSYNEQFF.

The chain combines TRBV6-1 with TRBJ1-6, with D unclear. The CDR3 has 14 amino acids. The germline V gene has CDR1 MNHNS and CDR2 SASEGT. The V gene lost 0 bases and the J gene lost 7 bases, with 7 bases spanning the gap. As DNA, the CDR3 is TGTGCCAGCAGTGAAGCCCGGATCAATTCACCCCTCCACTTT. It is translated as CASSEARINSPLHF.

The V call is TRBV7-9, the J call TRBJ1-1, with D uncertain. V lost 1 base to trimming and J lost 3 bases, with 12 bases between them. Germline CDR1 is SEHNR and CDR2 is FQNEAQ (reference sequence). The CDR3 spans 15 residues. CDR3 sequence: CASSLGDRGDTEAFF. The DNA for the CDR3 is TGTGCCAGCAGCTTAGGTGACCGCGGGGACACTGAAGCTTTCTTT.

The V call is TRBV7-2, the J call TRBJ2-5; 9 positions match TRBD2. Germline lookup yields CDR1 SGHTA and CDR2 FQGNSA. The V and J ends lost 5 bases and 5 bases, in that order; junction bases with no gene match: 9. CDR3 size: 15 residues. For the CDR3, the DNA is TGTGCCAGCAGCCCCAGTAGCGGGAGATGGGAGACCCAGTACTTC. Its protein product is CASSPSSGRWETQYF. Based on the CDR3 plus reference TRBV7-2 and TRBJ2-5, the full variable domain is GAGVSQSPSNKVTEKGKDVELRCDPISGHTALYWYRQSLGQGLEFLIYFQGNSAPDKSGLPSDRFSAERTGGSVSTLTIQRTQQEDSAVYLCASSPSSGRWETQYFGPGTRLLVL.

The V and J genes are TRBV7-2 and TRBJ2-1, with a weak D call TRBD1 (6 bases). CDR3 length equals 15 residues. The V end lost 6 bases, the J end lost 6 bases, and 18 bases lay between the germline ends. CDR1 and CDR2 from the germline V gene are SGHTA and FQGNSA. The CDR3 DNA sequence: TGTGCCAGCAGATCTCGGGACAAGGGGAGCAATGAGCAGTTCTTC. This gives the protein CASRSRDKGSNEQFF.

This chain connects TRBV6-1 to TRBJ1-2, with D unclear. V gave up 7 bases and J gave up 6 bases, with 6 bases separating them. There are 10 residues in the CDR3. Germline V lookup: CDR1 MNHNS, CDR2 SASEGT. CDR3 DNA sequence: TGTGCCAGCAATTTTAATGGCTACACCTTC. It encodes CASNFNGYTF.

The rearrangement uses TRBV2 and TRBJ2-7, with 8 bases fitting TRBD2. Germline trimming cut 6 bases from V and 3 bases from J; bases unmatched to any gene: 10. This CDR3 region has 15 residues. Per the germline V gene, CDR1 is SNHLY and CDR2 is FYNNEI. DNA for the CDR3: TGTGCCAGCAGGGGAACTAGCGGAAATTTCTACGAGCAGTACTTC. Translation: CASRGTSGNFYEQYF.

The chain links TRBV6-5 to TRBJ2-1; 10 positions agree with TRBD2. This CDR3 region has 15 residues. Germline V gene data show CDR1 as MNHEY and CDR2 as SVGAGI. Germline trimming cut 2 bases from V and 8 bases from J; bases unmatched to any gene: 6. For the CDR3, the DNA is TGTGCCAGCAGTTACCAGCGGGGGGGCCGGTATGAGCAGTTCTTC. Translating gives CASSYQRGGRYEQFF.

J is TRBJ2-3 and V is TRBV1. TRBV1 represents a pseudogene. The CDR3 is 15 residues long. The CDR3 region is CTSSQETGPTDTQYF. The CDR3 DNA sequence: TGCACCAGCAGCCAAGAGACGGGCCCAACAGATACGCAGTATTTT.

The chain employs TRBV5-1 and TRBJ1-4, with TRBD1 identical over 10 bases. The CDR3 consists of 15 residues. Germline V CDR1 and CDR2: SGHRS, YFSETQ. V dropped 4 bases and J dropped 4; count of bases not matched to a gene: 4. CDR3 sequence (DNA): TGCGCCAGCAGCGTGGGACAGGGGAATAATGAAAAACTGTTTTTT. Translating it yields CASSVGQGNNEKLFF.

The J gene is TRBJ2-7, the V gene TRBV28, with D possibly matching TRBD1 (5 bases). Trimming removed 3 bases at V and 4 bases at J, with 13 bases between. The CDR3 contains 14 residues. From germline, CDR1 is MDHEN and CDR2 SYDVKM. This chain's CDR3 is CASSLVVGQYEQYF. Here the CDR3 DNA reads TGTGCCAGCAGTTTGGTTGTGGGGCAATACGAGCAGTACTTC.

As DNA, the CDR3 is TGTGCCAGCAGCCAAGATCTAATGGCGATTGAGGCCAAAGGCTACACCTTC. Amino acid sequence: CASSQDLMAIEAKGYTF. The chain couples TRBV14 to TRBJ1-2; D call uncertain. The V and J ends lost 0 bases and 8 bases respectively, with 22 bases between them. The germline gives CDR1 SGHDN, CDR2 FVKESK. This CDR3 contains 17 residues.